The clone carrying this T cell receptor beta chain was seen a handful of times. Its antigen is currently unknown. Data came from immunoSEQ multiplex PCR; TCRdb stores just in-frame clones and leaves some out. The table includes roughly 2,700 clones, under 30% detected once. The V segment lost 2 bases and the J segment 3 bases; nucleotides outside the gene matches: 3. Germline lookup yields CDR1 WSHSY and CDR2 SAAADI. The CDR3 is made up of 15 amino acids. The data were obtained in a study of T cells in localized non-small cell lung cancer. The study's findings and limits: The tumor had only one region sequenced, so heterogeneity remains possible.

The chain recombines TRBV10-2 with TRBJ2-7, with 11 bases matching TRBD2. This material consisted of lung tumor tissue, taken before any cancer treatment. This sequence originates from a female donor over 55 with stage II squamous cell lung carcinoma. CDR3 protein: CASSETSGGRYEQYF. Written as DNA, the CDR3 is TGCGCCAGCAGTGAGACTAGCGGGGGCCGCTACGAGCAGTACTTC.